The T cell receptor beta chain under discussion was sequenced for a study of neurological immune-mediated disorders. The study, taken as a whole, reports: TCR clonal expansion peaked in HTLV-1-associated myelopathy patients and was lowest in multiple sclerosis patients.

The table lists this clonotype with many counts. Its antigen is still unknown. Germline assignment: CDR1 SQVTM and CDR2 ANQGSEA. The CDR3 contains 12 residues. The V and J ends lost 6 bases and 6 bases, in that order; junction bases with no gene match: 6. Time point in this sample: technical triplicate 2. PBMCs stored at -80 C, 2 million in total, were the source of the unsorted libraries. 5'RACE with 10-nucleotide random UMIs produced the cDNA. Sequencing runs each generated in excess of 170 million TCR-beta sequences derived from 15-18 subjects. TCRdb re-called the 5' RACE reads through MiXCR, storing one row per CDR3 protein. The sample yields about 59,000 distinct CDR3 sequences, around 24% seen once.

This clonotype was obtained from a man aged 55 to 69 with HTLV-1-associated myelopathy (HAM/TSP). This chain joins TRBV29-1 and TRBJ2-7, with 9 positions matching TRBD1. Sequenced input: PBMCs. This chain's CDR3 is CSVGTGNSEQYF. CDR3 bases: TGCAGCGTCGGGACAGGGAATAGCGAGCAGTACTTC.